The 10 T cell receptor beta chains in this list originate from one sample, sequenced in a study of blood T cell repertoires in COVID-19. Clones were read by immunoSEQ multiplex PCR, and TCRdb kept only the in-frame ones, dropping some. The sample consists of more than 150,000 clones, approximately 90% of them appearing once. Sequencing used PBMCs or T cells enriched from blood (not recorded which). The receptor source for this set is a woman aged 30 to 39 who had recovered from COVID-19.

The chain couples TRBV18 to TRBJ1-1; D may be TRBD1 (6 bases). Looked up from germline, CDR1 is KGHSH and CDR2 is LQKENI. V lost 5 bases to trimming and J lost 0 bases, with 10 bases between them. This CDR3 is 14 amino acids long. CDR3 nucleotides: TGTGCCAGCTCAGATAGACAGGTGAACACTGAAGCTTTCTTT. Protein: CASSDRQVNTEAFF.

The gene calls are TRBV18 and TRBJ2-1, with a weak D call TRBD1 (5 bases). Germline-derived CDR1 and CDR2 are KGHSH and LQKENI. The V end lost 6 bases, the J end lost 7 bases, and 16 bases lay between the germline ends. This CDR3 comprises 14 residues. DNA of the CDR3: TGTGCCAGCTCTTGGGTGGGCGCAGGGAATGAGCAGTTCTTC. Protein product: CASSWVGAGNEQFF.

V is TRBV27 and J is TRBJ1-5, with 8 positions matching TRBD1. V dropped 6 bases and J dropped 4; count of bases not matched to a gene: 5. CDR3 length equals 14 residues. Germline V CDR1 and CDR2: MNHEY, SMNVEV (reference sequence). As DNA, the CDR3 is TGTGCCAGCAGGCAGGGGGCGCTGAATCAGCCCCAGCATTTT. Amino acids: CASRQGALNQPQHF.

The rearrangement joins TRBV6-5 to TRBJ1-1; D perhaps matches TRBD1 (6 bases). The CDR3 runs to 14 residues. V lost 7 bases, J lost 1 base, and 13 bases lay in between. Germline values: CDR1 MNHEY, CDR2 SVGAGI. In DNA, the CDR3 is TGTGCCAGCAACCCCGGACAGACGAACACTGAAGCTTTCTTT. It encodes CASNPGQTNTEAFF.

This clone has just one count. The chain combines TRBV2 with TRBJ2-3, with 10 nucleotides matching TRBD2. CDR3 length equals 18 residues. Germline V gene data show CDR1 as SNHLY and CDR2 as FYNNEI. Trimming took 10 bases from V and 1 from J; bases not matched to a gene: 17. CDR3 DNA sequence: TGTGCCACCTACGACCTATACACTAGCGGGGATGGCACAGATACGCAGTATTTT. Residues: CATYDLYTSGDGTDTQYF.

This clone was seen more than once but under ten times. V usage is TRBV3-1 (or the pseudogene TRBV3-2) and J usage is TRBJ1-2, with D perhaps TRBD1 (6 bases). The CDR3 is made up of 14 amino acids. Germline CDR1 reads LGHDT; CDR2 reads YNNKEL (reference sequence). Trimming shortened V by 4 bases and J by 13 bases, and 22 bases separated the two germline ends. CDR3 in amino acids: CASSLQGFLWLATF. CDR3 DNA: TGTGCCAGCAGCCTACAGGGTTTCCTATGGCTGGCCACCTTC.

The V gene is TRBV15, the J gene TRBJ2-2; D gene ambiguous. This CDR3 spans 15 amino acids. V was clipped by 5 bases and J by 6 bases, with 16 bases between them. CDR1 LNHNV and CDR2 YYDKDF come from the germline V gene (reference sequence). The CDR3 nucleotides read TGTGCCACCAGCCGTGTCTCCAGCCGGGCCGGGGAGCTGTTTTTT. Translation gives CATSRVSSRAGELFF.

V is TRBV24-1 and J is TRBJ2-7; D uncertain. Germline CDR1 reads KGHDR; CDR2 reads SFDVKD. The V end lost 2 bases, the J end lost 3 bases, and 4 bases lay between the germline ends. The CDR3 length is 12 residues. CDR3 region: CATSDYGYEQYF. The CDR3 nucleotides are TGTGCCACCAGTGATTACGGCTACGAGCAGTACTTC.

The chain joins TRBV9 to TRBJ1-1; possibly TRBD1 for D (5 bases). The CDR3 length is 12 residues. Germline loops: CDR1 SGDLS, CDR2 YYNGEE. V was pared by 5 bases and J by 6 bases, with 11 bases between. CDR3 nucleotides: TGTGCCAGCAGGCCAGGGTACGCTGAAGCTTTCTTT. As protein: CASRPGYAEAFF. The full variable domain, rest sourced from reference TRBV9 and TRBJ1-1, is DSGVTQTPKHLITATGQRVTLRCSPRSGDLSVYWYQQSLDQGLQFLIQYYNGEERAKGNILERFSAQQFPDLHSELNLSSLELGDSALYFCASRPGYAEAFFGQGTRLTVV.

The genes are TRBV10-1 and TRBJ1-4; perhaps TRBD1 as D (5 bases). This CDR3 comprises 20 residues. Looked up from germline, CDR1 is WNHNN and CDR2 is SYGVQD (reference sequence). Trimming left V 0 bases short and J 1 base short, with 21 bases between. The CDR3 coding sequence is TGCGCCAGCAGTGAGTCGGTACAGGCTCCGACGGTAATAACTAATGAAAAACTGTTTTTT. It is translated as CASSESVQAPTVITNEKLFF.